This T cell receptor (beta chain) was found in a study of T cells in Graves' hyperthyroidism and ophthalmopathy. The study based diagnoses on clinical symptoms, serum thyroxine and TRAb, thyroid ultrasound and orbital computed tomography. Findings and caveats of the study: Most thyroid clonotypes that were expanded above 0.001 also turned up in blood. A model of 13 V-J pairs discriminated ophthalmopathy from stable hyperthyroidism.

CDR1 is DFQATT, CDR2 SNEGSKA, per germline (reference sequence). Trimming pared 4 bases from V and 4 bases from J, leaving 14 bases between. This CDR3 is 15 amino acids long. With regard to this clonotype: The target antigen is unknown.

RNA transcripts were the template for amplifying TCR beta CDR3 regions. During a first-round RT-PCR of the TCR CDR3, the HTBI primer set was used. From the multiplex PCR reads, TCRdb called clonotypes with MiXCR, one entry per CDR3 protein. The sample has hundreds of thousands of distinct CDR3 sequences; about a fifth are singletons. This chain links TRBV20-1 with TRBJ2-6; the D gene is possibly TRBD1 (6 bases). Material for sequencing was blood. The sequence was obtained from a man aged 30-40 years with Graves' ophthalmopathy. DNA of the CDR3: TGCAGTGCTAACAGGGATCCAGCAGGGGCCAACGTCCTGACTTTC. This codes for CSANRDPAGANVLTF.